The 32 T cell receptor beta chains in this list originate from one sample, sequenced in a study of blood T cell repertoires in COVID-19. The data were produced by immunoSEQ multiplex PCR, yet TCRdb's version contains in-frame clones alone and is incomplete. The table has 15,000 to 20,000 clones, about 82% seen once; the top ten hold around 59%. The sequenced sample was peripheral blood. The origin of the receptors is an elderly man with acute or convalescent COVID-19.

The chain couples TRBV7-3 to TRBJ2-3; 9 bases align to TRBD2. The trim removed 2 bases at V and 4 bases at J, leaving 7 bases unmatched. The CDR3 is 16 residues long. The germline CDR1 and CDR2 sequences are SGHTA and FQGTGA. CDR3: CASSLPGGGAPDTQYF. The CDR3 DNA reads TGTGCCAGCAGCTTACCTGGCGGGGGGGCCCCAGATACGCAGTATTTT.

The V gene is TRBV7-2, the J gene TRBJ1-2, with D hard to call. CDR1 is SGHTA and CDR2 is FQGNSA in the germline V gene. V dropped 3 bases and J dropped 4 bases, with 15 bases sitting between them. The CDR3 spans 15 residues. CDR3 bases: TGTGCCAGCAGCTTCTGGGCCTTGGGGAGCTATGGCTACACCTTC. It translates to CASSFWALGSYGYTF. Complete variable domain (other parts from reference TRBV7-2 and TRBJ1-2): GAGVSQSPSNKVTEKGKDVELRCDPISGHTALYWYRQSLGQGLEFLIYFQGNSAPDKSGLPSDRFSAERTGGSVSTLTIQRTQQEDSAVYLCASSFWALGSYGYTFGSGTRLTVV.

The V gene is TRBV5-1, the J gene TRBJ2-2; D gene ambiguous. This CDR3 comprises 17 residues. Trimming shortened V by 0 bases and J by 7 bases, and 19 bases separated the two germline ends. Germline loops: CDR1 SGHRS, CDR2 YFSETQ. The CDR3 coding sequence is TGCGCCAGCAGCTTGGCCCCGAGACGAAGAGGCAGCGGGGAGCTGTTTTTT. As protein: CASSLAPRRRGSGELFF.

This clone was seen once. V usage is TRBV29-1 and J usage is TRBJ2-3, with a possible D match to TRBD1 (6 bases). Germline CDR1 reads SQVTM; CDR2 reads ANQGSEA. The CDR3 consists of 15 residues. V lost 7 bases, J lost 2 bases, and 19 bases lay in between. The CDR3 DNA follows: TGCAGCGCTTCACCGCAGGGGATCGTCACAGATACGCAGTATTTT. As protein: CSASPQGIVTDTQYF.

This clone showed up just a few times. This sequence joins TRBV7-9 and TRBJ2-7; a possible D gene is TRBD1 (5 bases). V was pared by 5 bases and J by 8 bases, with 19 bases between. This CDR3 region has 14 residues. The germline V gene encodes CDR1 SEHNR and CDR2 FQNEAQ (reference sequence). The DNA of the CDR3 is TGTGCCAGCAGCCCCAAGACAGCTCCTACCCAGCAGTACTTC. This codes for CASSPKTAPTQQYF.

This clone showed up just once. The DNA of the CDR3 is TGTGCCAGCAGGCGCAGGGGCGCCGGGCAGCCCCAGCATTTT. Translating it yields CASRRRGAGQPQHF. The chain recombines TRBV5-6 with TRBJ1-5; D is perhaps TRBD1 (6 bases). CDR3 length equals 14 residues. V lost 5 bases and J lost 7, with 16 bases in between. The V gene's germline CDR1 is SGHDT and CDR2 YYEEEE. The complete variable domain, with remaining parts taken from reference TRBV5-6 and TRBJ1-5, reads DAGVTQSPTHLIKTRGQQVTLRCSPKSGHDTVSWYQQALGQGPQFIFQYYEEEERQRGNFPDRFSGHQFPNYSSELNVNALLLGDSALYLCASRRRGAGQPQHFGDGTRLSIL.

This clone appeared once. The V and J genes are TRBV5-1 and TRBJ1-2, with D possibly TRBD1 on 5 matching bases. CDR3 length: 12 amino acids. V was pared by 0 bases and J by 8 bases, with 8 bases between. Per the germline V gene, CDR1 is SGHRS and CDR2 is YFSETQ. CDR3 residues: CASSLEGVGYTF. For the CDR3, the DNA is TGCGCCAGCAGCTTGGAAGGGGTCGGCTACACCTTC.

The V and J genes are TRBV6-6 and TRBJ1-4; D call uncertain. V lost 9 bases, J lost 4 bases, and 12 bases lay in between. This CDR3 has 13 residues. Germline-derived CDR1 and CDR2 are MNHNY and SVGAGI (reference sequence). CDR3 loop: CASSLDFNEKLFF. The CDR3 region has the DNA TGTGCCAGTAGCCTAGACTTTAATGAAAAACTGTTTTTT.

V is TRBV4-1 and J is TRBJ2-1; 9 nucleotides match TRBD2. The ends lost 3 bases at V and 4 bases at J; junction bases unmatched: 10. This CDR3 has 17 amino acids. The V gene's germline CDR1 is MGHRA and CDR2 YSYEKL. The DNA of the CDR3 is TGCGCCAGCAGCCAGGCCCCAAGCGGGGGGTTGTACAATGAGCAGTTCTTC. Residues: CASSQAPSGGLYNEQFF.

This chain uses TRBV2 with TRBJ2-7; TRBD2 matches at 8 bases. V lost 7 bases and J lost 3; bases outside the gene matches: 5. Germline assignment: CDR1 SNHLY and CDR2 FYNNEI. The CDR3 is made up of 13 amino acids. The chain's CDR3 is CASKGLAGYEQYF. The CDR3 DNA sequence: TGTGCCAGCAAAGGACTAGCCGGCTACGAGCAGTACTTC.

J is TRBJ2-7 and V is TRBV6-5; TRBD1 aligns across 9 bases. The junction had 6 bases not matched to a gene; V was cut back by 6 bases and J by 0 bases. From germline, CDR1 is MNHEY and CDR2 SVGAGI. The CDR3 is made up of 15 amino acids. CDR3 loop: CASRATGGASYEQYF. The CDR3 DNA follows: TGTGCCAGCAGAGCGACAGGGGGGGCCTCCTACGAGCAGTACTTC.

CDR3: CASSFKRDQPQHF. CDR3 DNA: TGTGCCAGCAGCTTTAAGCGGGATCAGCCCCAGCATTTT. This chain links TRBV7-2 with TRBJ1-5; D uncertain. The CDR3 spans 13 residues. Germline V lookup: CDR1 SGHTA, CDR2 FQGNSA. Deletions cut 3 bases from V and 5 bases from J, with 8 bases between.

This chain joins TRBV9 and TRBJ2-3; TRBD2 matches 11 bases. J gave up 2 bases and V 3 bases, and 8 bases lay outside the gene matches. The CDR3 is made up of 17 amino acids. The germline V gene has CDR1 SGDLS and CDR2 YYNGEE. The CDR3 here is CASSATRLAGLTDTQYF. CDR3 coding DNA: TGTGCCAGCAGCGCCACCCGACTAGCGGGACTCACAGATACGCAGTATTTT.

The chain has TRBV5-4 and TRBJ2-7, with 10 bases fitting TRBD1. There are 14 residues in the CDR3. Germline lookup yields CDR1 SGHNT and CDR2 YYREEE (reference sequence). V shed 4 bases and J 6 bases; nucleotides not matched to a gene: 7. Written as DNA, the CDR3 is TGTGCCAGCAGCACTCCGGGACAGGGGAGCGAGCAGTACTTC. The encoded protein is CASSTPGQGSEQYF.

The rearrangement links TRBV27 to TRBJ1-4, with 7 bases aligning to TRBD1. V gave up 6 bases and J gave up 8 bases; unmatched junction bases: 6. This CDR3 spans 13 amino acids. Germline V gene data show CDR1 as MNHEY and CDR2 as SMNVEV (reference sequence). The CDR3 DNA follows: TGTGCCAGCAGCAACCGACAGGGCGAAAAACTGTTTTTT. This translates into CASSNRQGEKLFF.

CDR3 bases: TGTGCCAGCAGCTTAAATTCGCGGGGCGATGAGCAGTTCTTC. Residues: CASSLNSRGDEQFF. V is TRBV11-2 and J is TRBJ2-1; perhaps TRBD2 as D (6 bases). Trimming removed 2 bases from V and 8 bases from J, with 13 bases in between. Germline CDR1 SGHAT, CDR2 FQNNGV. This CDR3 comprises 14 residues.

The chain carries TRBV19 and TRBJ1-5; TRBD1 might be the D (6 bases). V was clipped by 4 bases and J by 7 bases, with 11 bases between them. The CDR3 runs 13 residues. Germline values: CDR1 LNHDA, CDR2 SQIVND (reference sequence). The CDR3 DNA is TGTGCCAGTAGTAAGGACAGTTTCCAGCCCCAGCATTTT. Translated, it gives CASSKDSFQPQHF.

The chain links TRBV9 to TRBJ2-4; D not resolved. Trimming took 2 bases from V and 6 from J, leaving 18 bases between them. CDR1 is SGDLS, CDR2 YYNGEE, per germline. This CDR3 is built from 16 residues. The CDR3 loop reads CASSVDPSSGGNIQYF. CDR3 nucleotides: TGTGCCAGCAGCGTTGATCCGTCGAGTGGTGGAAACATTCAGTACTTC.

This rearrangement joins TRBV28 to TRBJ2-7; D perhaps matches TRBD1 (6 bases). The CDR3 runs to 12 residues. Germline lookup yields CDR1 MDHEN and CDR2 SYDVKM. Deletions cut 6 bases from V and 2 bases from J, with 8 bases between. The CDR3 reads CASRTGTYEQYF. The CDR3 bases are TGTGCCAGCAGGACAGGAACCTACGAGCAGTACTTC.

The chain has TRBV7-6 and TRBJ2-2; 7 positions agree with TRBD2. J gave up 1 base and V 4 bases, and 0 bases lay outside the gene matches. CDR3 length equals 14 residues. CDR1 and CDR2 (germline): SGHVS, FNYEAQ. The CDR3: CASSWGGNTGELFF. As DNA, the CDR3 is TGTGCCAGCAGCTGGGGGGGGAACACCGGGGAGCTGTTTTTT. The variable domain in full, completed from reference TRBV7-6 and TRBJ2-2, reads GAGVSQSPRYKVTKRGQDVALRCDPISGHVSLYWYRQALGQGPEFLTYFNYEAQQDKSGLPNDRFSAERPEGSISTLTIQRTEQRDSAMYRCASSWGGNTGELFFGEGSRLTVL.

The rearrangement joins TRBV9 to TRBJ2-1; 9 bases line up with TRBD2. There are 15 residues in the CDR3. V trimming: 0 bases; J trimming: 9 bases; junction bases outside the gene matches: 7. CDR1 is SGDLS, CDR2 YYNGEE, per germline. CDR3 region: CASSVAGGGAGEQFF. The DNA for the CDR3 is TGTGCCAGCAGCGTAGCGGGCGGGGGGGCCGGTGAGCAGTTCTTC.

Note on this clone: Distinct nucleotide sequences in the sample also encode this CDR3. This rearrangement joins TRBV19 to TRBJ2-1, with 10 bases aligning to TRBD1. CDR1 and CDR2 (germline): LNHDA, SQIVND (reference sequence). The CDR3 is 16 residues long. Unmatched junction bases numbered 8, after V lost 5 bases and J lost 4 bases. The CDR3 spells CASSFEPGQGYNEQFF. Written as DNA, the CDR3 is TGTGCCAGTAGTTTCGAGCCGGGACAGGGGTACAATGAGCAGTTCTTC.

The chain couples TRBV18 to TRBJ1-6, with 7 positions matching TRBD1. Germline CDR1 KGHSH, CDR2 LQKENI. V lost 3 bases, J lost 9 bases, and 2 bases stayed unmatched. CDR3 length equals 13 residues. CDR3 sequence reads: CASSPGTASPLHF. The CDR3, as DNA: TGTGCCAGCTCACCGGGGACAGCTTCACCCCTCCACTTT.

This chain uses TRBV4-1 with TRBJ1-2; D uncertain. The germline gives CDR1 MGHRA, CDR2 YSYEKL. The ends were cut back, 0 bases at V and 8 bases at J, with 10 bases in the middle. This CDR3 is 13 amino acids long. This CDR3 is CASSQDTWSGYTF. Here the CDR3 DNA reads TGCGCCAGCAGCCAAGACACGTGGAGCGGCTACACCTTC.

The V gene is TRBV7-3, the J gene TRBJ1-2, with TRBD1 identical over 9 bases. V was pared by 3 bases and J by 2 bases, with 4 bases of the junction left unmatched. Per germline, CDR1 SGHTA and CDR2 FQGTGA. The CDR3 totals 15 residues. This CDR3 is CASSFSGTGNYGYTF. The CDR3 DNA reads as TGTGCCAGCAGCTTTTCTGGGACAGGGAACTATGGCTACACCTTC.

J is TRBJ1-2 and V is TRBV5-1; D perhaps matches TRBD1 (6 bases). This CDR3 is built from 12 residues. V gave up 4 bases and J gave up 5 bases, with 9 bases separating them. Looked up from germline, CDR1 is SGHRS and CDR2 is YFSETQ. The CDR3 DNA follows: TGCGCCAGCAGCCCGGACAGATATGGCTACACCTTC. Translation: CASSPDRYGYTF.

This clone is classed as medium-sized (0.01 to 0.1%). The V call is TRBV12-3 or TRBV12-4, the J call TRBJ1-1, with unresolved D. The CDR3 extends over 13 amino acids. Between the trimmed V and J ends, which lost 0 bases and 3 bases, there was a span of 5 bases. CDR3 residues: CASSLASYTEAFF. As DNA, the CDR3 is TGTGCCAGCAGTTTAGCGAGCTACACTGAAGCTTTCTTT.

The gene calls are TRBV30 and TRBJ2-7; 7 bases map to TRBD2. The CDR3 length is 14 residues. The V gene's germline CDR1 is GTSNPN and CDR2 SVGIG (reference sequence). The V and J ends lost 0 bases and 3 bases, in that order; junction bases with no gene match: 5. As DNA, the CDR3 is TGTGCCTGGAGTGTTATAGGCGGGGGCTACGAGCAGTACTTC. Encoded protein: CAWSVIGGGYEQYF.

The chain is built from TRBV1 and TRBJ1-5; the table calls TRBD1, which could not be checked here. TRBV1 counts as a pseudogene. This CDR3 comprises 16 residues. The DNA for the CDR3 is TGCACCAGCCCCAGTCCACCCCCAGGGAAGGATGAGCCCCAGCATTTT. As protein: CTSPSPPPGKDEPQHF.

The chain has TRBV7-2 and TRBJ2-3; TRBD1 agrees at 8 bases. The germline CDR1 and CDR2 sequences are SGHTA and FQGNSA. This CDR3 comprises 14 residues. After removal of 5 bases from V and 0 bases from J, the junction contained 1 base not matched to a gene. The CDR3 loop reads CASSTGGSTDTQYF. CDR3 nucleotides: TGTGCCAGCAGCACAGGGGGGAGCACAGATACGCAGTATTTT.

The chain uses TRBV28 and TRBJ1-1; TRBD1 aligns across 11 bases. This CDR3 is 15 amino acids long. J was trimmed by 4 bases and V by 8 bases; bases with no gene match: 9. Germline lookup yields CDR1 MDHEN and CDR2 SYDVKM. CDR3 in DNA: TGTGCCAGCCTCACACCCGGGACAGGGGGCACTGAAGCTTTCTTT. Amino acid sequence: CASLTPGTGGTEAFF.

This chain links TRBV28 with TRBJ1-3; maybe TRBD1 (5 bases). V lost 7 bases and J lost 0, with 13 bases in between. CDR1 is MDHEN, CDR2 SYDVKM, per germline. CDR3 length equals 15 residues. CDR3 sequence (DNA): TGTGCCAGCACAAGGGGCTTTTTCTCTGGAAACACCATATATTTT. Its translation is CASTRGFFSGNTIYF.